The 5 T cell receptor beta chains reported below all come from one sample, sequenced in a study of T cell repertoires in cytomegalovirus infection (dated by TCRdb to about 2019). Sequencing used an Illumina HiSeq 1500. TCRdb applied fastp at Q25 and MiXCR to the public reads, then kept only in-frame beta chains. CDR3 protein sequences are deduplicated, and each keeps its most common genes and DNA. The sample table holds fewer than 550,000 distinct CDR3 sequences, of which around a quarter were seen once. The biggest ten clones account for roughly 13% of the sample. Sequencing input: PBMCs. Every receptor here comes from a human donor in good health (CMV status not recorded). Some clones in this sample may be carry-over from other donors' samples.

This clonotype turned up a few times. The rearrangement links TRBV28 to TRBJ2-4; weak D call: TRBD2 (6 bases). CDR1 MDHEN and CDR2 SYDVKM come from the germline V gene. The CDR3 is made up of 15 amino acids. Trimming shortened V by 3 bases and J by 1 base, and 10 bases separated the two germline ends. The CDR3 loop reads CASSLGGAAKNIQYF. The CDR3, as DNA: TGTGCCAGCAGTTTGGGGGGAGCCGCCAAAAACATTCAGTACTTC. Together with reference TRBV28 and TRBJ2-4, the CDR3 gives the full variable domain: DVKVTQSSRYLVKRTGEKVFLECVQDMDHENMFWYRQDPGLGLRLIYFSYDVKMKEKGDIPEGYSVSREKKERFSLILESASTNQTSMYLCASSLGGAAKNIQYFGAGTRLSVL.

The chain combines TRBV5-6 with TRBJ2-7; D gene ambiguous. V was cut by 0 bases and J by 2 bases, with 18 bases left in between. The germline V gene encodes CDR1 SGHDT and CDR2 YYEEEE. The length of the CDR3 is 17 residues. CDR3: CASSLGALFLPAYEQYV. CDR3 in DNA: TGTGCCAGCAGCTTGGGAGCGCTTTTTTTACCCGCCTACGAGCAGTACGTC.

The rearrangement uses TRBV7-9 and TRBJ2-1; 9 nucleotides line up with TRBD2. This CDR3 comprises 16 residues. Per the germline V gene, CDR1 is SEHNR and CDR2 is FQNEAQ (reference sequence). V lost 0 bases and J lost 2; bases outside the gene matches: 2. The CDR3 region is CASSLASGSTYNEQFF. CDR3 sequence (DNA): TGTGCCAGCAGCTTAGCTAGCGGGAGTACCTACAATGAGCAGTTCTTC.

This clonotype has a handful of counts. This chain joins TRBV6-1 and TRBJ2-7, with 10 bases aligning to TRBD1. This CDR3 is 13 amino acids long. Unmatched junction bases numbered 4, after V lost 6 bases and J lost 5 bases. Germline CDR1 reads MNHNS; CDR2 reads SASEGT. The CDR3 nucleotides are TGTGCCAGCAGCATGACAGGGGGCGACGAGCAGTACGTC. Protein: CASSMTGGDEQYV.

The chain recombines TRBV19 with TRBJ2-5, with 7 positions matching TRBD1. Germline V gives CDR1 LNHDA, CDR2 SQIVND (reference sequence). V lost 5 bases and J lost 4; bases outside the gene matches: 13. This CDR3 contains 16 residues. The CDR3 region is CASSSQRGLSRETQYF. For the CDR3, the DNA is TGTGCCAGTAGTTCCCAGAGGGGGCTTTCAAGAGAGACCCAGTACTTC.